These T cell receptor beta chains were read from a single sample in a study of human T cells and chemical hapten exposure. TCRdb called the RACE reads again in MiXCR, with one record for every CDR3 protein. Of more than 300,000 distinct CDR3 sequences listed, about 5% are singletons. The specimen was whole blood, collected in connection with sensitization to the hapten diphenylcyclopropenone (DPC). These receptors originate from a young woman with alopecia areata. Some clones in this sample may be carry-over from other donors' samples. The CDR3 runs from the conserved cysteine through the conserved F or W.

>TRBV9|TRBJ1-6
CASSATGLGHSPLHF
>TRBV9|TRBJ1-6
CASSVRGDSPLHF
>TRBV4-1|TRBJ1-4
CASSSYRGPNEKLFF
>TRBV2|TRBJ2-4
CASRAGLLTKNIQYF
>TRBV2|TRBJ1-1
CASRILQGSLEAFF
>TRBV20-1|TRBJ1-2
CSATGGDYGYTF
>TRBV7-2|TRBJ2-1
CASSQAGTSNEQFF
>TRBV20-1|TRBJ1-2
CSARDGTGGFNGYTF
>TRBV12-3/TRBV12-4|TRBJ2-7
CASSNFGTSYEQYF
>TRBV10-3|TRBJ2-3
CAISQGTGDTDTQYF
>TRBV15|TRBJ2-5
CATSRDRNGGRQETQYF
>TRBV3-1|TRBJ1-1
CASTPTGIGTEAFF
>TRBV7-2|TRBJ2-1
CASSVSGFVSYNEQFF
>TRBV10-3|TRBJ2-7
CAISELASGGYEQYF
>TRBV7-3|TRBJ1-5
CASSSLVGDPPQHF
>TRBV6-5|TRBJ1-5
CASSYSGYNQPQHF
>TRBV2|TRBJ1-2
CASQRPPEPYGYTF
>TRBV9|TRBJ1-6
CASSDTGSLGNSPLHF
>TRBV6-5|TRBJ1-1
CASSYSWEGNTEAFF
>TRBV5-1|TRBJ2-3
CASSRRARGSTDTQYF
>TRBV18|TRBJ1-4
CASSPTGREKLFF
>TRBV27|TRBJ1-1
CASSLAWNTEAFF
>TRBV12-3/TRBV12-4|TRBJ2-1
CASSGSRDHSYNEQFF
>TRBV25-1|TRBJ1-1
CASSGNWGTEAFF